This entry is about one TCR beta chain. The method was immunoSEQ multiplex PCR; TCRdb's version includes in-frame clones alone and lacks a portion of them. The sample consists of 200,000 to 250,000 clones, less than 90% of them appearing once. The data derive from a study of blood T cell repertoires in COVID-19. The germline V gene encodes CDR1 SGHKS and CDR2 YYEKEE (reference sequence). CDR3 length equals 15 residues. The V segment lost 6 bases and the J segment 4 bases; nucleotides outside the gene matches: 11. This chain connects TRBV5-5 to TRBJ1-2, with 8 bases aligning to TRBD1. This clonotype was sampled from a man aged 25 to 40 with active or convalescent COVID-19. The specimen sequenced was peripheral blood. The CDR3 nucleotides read TGTGCCAGCAACCAGCCCCAGGGGGCGATCTATGGCTACACCTTC. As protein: CASNQPQGAIYGYTF.